What follows is one T cell receptor beta chain and its context. Some clones are missing from TCRdb's copy, which holds only in-frame ones; the method was immunoSEQ multiplex PCR. This table holds tens of thousands of clones, roughly 88% found once. There are 14 residues in the CDR3. V lost 0 bases, J lost 1 base, and 7 bases lay in between. Per germline, CDR1 MNHEY and CDR2 SVGEGT. This specimen belongs to a study of blood T cell repertoires in COVID-19. Study-level background: Spain, Italy and the United States supplied samples that represented acute and convalescent COVID-19. PBMCs, B-cell-depleted T cells, or T cells were the source of the cDNA or gDNA that made up the material.

The chain uses TRBV6-2 or TRBV6-3 and TRBJ2-7, with a tentative D call TRBD1 (6 bases). Source material: peripheral blood. This TCR was sampled from a man in his forties or fifties with active COVID-19. In DNA, the CDR3 is TGTGCCAGCAGTTACTCGCAGGGGTCCTACGAGCAGTACTTC. Encoded protein: CASSYSQGSYEQYF.